This T cell receptor beta chain derives from a study of cytomegalovirus exposure and HLA in healthy donors. PCR primers comprised 60 Vbeta and 13 Jbeta primers. As originally analysed: Some 11 million of the roughly 80 million unique TCR beta chains counted in a later analysis were shared. Libraries were prepared by immunoSEQ multiplex PCR; TCRdb keeps only in-frame clonotypes and omits some of them. V and J calls and clone size are as listed in that table; D and trimming were resolved from the DNA. The sample has under 150,000 clones; roughly 84% are singletons. As to this clone: Antigen: not known.

Study conclusions and caveats: Within an earlier analysis, most TCR beta V segments proved productive either about 87% or about 30% of the time. The dataset shows that most TCR sequences were rare, while some public TCRs occurred in many donors.

CDR3 size: 13 residues. CDR1 is LNHDA and CDR2 is SQIVND in the germline V gene (reference sequence). V lost 6 bases to trimming and J lost 8 bases, with 13 bases between them. Material for sequencing was PBMCs. The source of this sequence is a boy aged 5-17 years in good health and CMV-seronegative. The J gene is TRBJ1-4, the V gene TRBV19, with D hard to call. The CDR3 region is CASSGVIGEKLFF. CDR3 bases: TGTGCCAGTAGCGGGGTGATTGGAGAAAAACTGTTTTTT.